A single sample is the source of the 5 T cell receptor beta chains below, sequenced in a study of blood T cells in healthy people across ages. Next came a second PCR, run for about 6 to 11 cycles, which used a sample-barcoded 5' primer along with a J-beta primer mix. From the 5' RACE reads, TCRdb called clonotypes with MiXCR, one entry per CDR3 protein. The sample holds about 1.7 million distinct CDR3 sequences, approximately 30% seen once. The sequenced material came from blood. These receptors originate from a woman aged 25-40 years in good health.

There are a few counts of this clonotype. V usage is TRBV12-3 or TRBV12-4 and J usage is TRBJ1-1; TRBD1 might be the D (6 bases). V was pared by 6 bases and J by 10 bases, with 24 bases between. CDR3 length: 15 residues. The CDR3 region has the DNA TGTGCCAGCAGCATTACGACAGGTCGACACAACGGAGCTTTCTTT. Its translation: CASSITTGRHNGAFF.

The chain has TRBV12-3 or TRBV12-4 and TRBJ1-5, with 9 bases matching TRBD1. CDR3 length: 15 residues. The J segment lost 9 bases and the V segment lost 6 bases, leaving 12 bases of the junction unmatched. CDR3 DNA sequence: TGTGCCAGCAGGCTAGGGACAGGGAGTATCCGGCCCCAGCATTTT. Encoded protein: CASRLGTGSIRPQHF.

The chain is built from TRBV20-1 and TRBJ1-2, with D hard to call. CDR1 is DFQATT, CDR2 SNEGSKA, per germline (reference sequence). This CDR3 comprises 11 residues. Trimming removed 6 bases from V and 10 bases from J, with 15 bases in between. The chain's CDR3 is CSASTGLNYTF. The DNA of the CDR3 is TGCAGTGCGAGTACGGGGTTAAACTACACCTTC.

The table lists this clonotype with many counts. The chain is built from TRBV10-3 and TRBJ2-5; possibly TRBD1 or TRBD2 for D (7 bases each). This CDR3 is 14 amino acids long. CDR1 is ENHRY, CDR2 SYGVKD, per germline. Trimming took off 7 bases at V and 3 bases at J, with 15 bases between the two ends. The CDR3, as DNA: TGTGCCATCACAGACAGGGAGGGGGAAGAGACCCAGTACTTC. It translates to CAITDREGEETQYF.

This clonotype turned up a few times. The CDR3 nucleotides are TGTGCCAACAGCCGACGTAGCGGGGTCCTCCAAGAGACCCAGTACTTC. Translated: CANSRRSGVLQETQYF. V and J are TRBV12-3 or TRBV12-4 and TRBJ2-5; 8 bases line up with TRBD2. The V and J ends lost 10 bases and 1 base, in that order; junction bases with no gene match: 14. CDR3 length: 16 residues.